This TCR beta chain was recorded in a study of T cell repertoires in cytomegalovirus infection (dated by TCRdb to between 2018 and 2020). Study-level background: The HLA type of each donor mattered for the analysis, because public TCR beta signatures pointed to carriage of CMV infection along with the matching HLA type.

Notes on this clonotype: Its antigen is still unknown. Compared with germline, one end of the junction differs, possibly owing to a read error.

From cysteine to phenylalanine, the CDR3 is 13 amino acids long. Only CDR3 DNA remains: 39 bases, in frame from the first base. The germline V gene (reference sequence) specifies SEHNR as CDR1 and FQNEAQ as CDR2. Findings and caveats that apply to the study as a whole: Carriers of CMV infection plus the relevant HLA type were discriminated by the cumulative frequency of public TCR beta family members in the study cohort and in an independent approximately 360-donor cohort. In the ex vivo response, HLA-C-restricted CMV-specific TCR beta clonotypes were dominant, and in two of eight donors the single most frequent clonotype came from this HLA-C-restricted group.

This sample was sequenced with an Illumina HiSeq 1500. TCRdb reprocessing: public reads trimmed at Q25 with fastp, clones called with MiXCR, in-frame beta chains kept. Under each unique CDR3 protein, matching rows form one entry showing the most common genes and DNA. This sample is represented by about 740,000 distinct CDR3 sequences; less than 40% of them were singletons. The ten largest account for around 2.6% of the sample. Recombination connected TRBV7-9 to TRBJ1-5; the D gene is not confidently resolved. The clonotype comes from a human donor in good health (CMV status not recorded). Some clones in this sample may be carry-over from other donors' samples. The sample comprised PBMCs. CDR3 reads: CASSSGTNQAQHF. Read as DNA, the sequence is TGTGCCAGCAGCTCGGGAACGAATCAGGCCCAGCATTTT.